Below, one T cell receptor (beta chain) is given with its context. These data belong to a study of T cells in Graves' hyperthyroidism and ophthalmopathy. The V gene end was trimmed by 4 bases and the J gene end by 11 bases; junction bases not matched to a gene: 10. The CDR3 totals 13 residues. Germline-derived CDR1 and CDR2 are MNHEY and SVGAGI. Amplified TCR beta CDR3 regions derived from RNA transcripts. First-round RT-PCR with HTBI primers amplified the TCR CDR3 region. One entry per CDR3 protein, called by TCRdb with MiXCR from the multiplex PCR reads. The sample shows 500,000 to 650,000 distinct CDR3 sequences, roughly 15% of them seen only once.

The chain joins TRBV6-5 to TRBJ1-1, with 7 bases fitting TRBD1. This receptor was obtained from a woman aged 40 to 55 with Graves' hyperthyroidism. The sample was blood. This CDR3 is CASSSAIGTEAFF. The DNA for the CDR3 is TGTGCCAGCAGTTCCGCAATTGGGACAGAGGCTTTCTTT.